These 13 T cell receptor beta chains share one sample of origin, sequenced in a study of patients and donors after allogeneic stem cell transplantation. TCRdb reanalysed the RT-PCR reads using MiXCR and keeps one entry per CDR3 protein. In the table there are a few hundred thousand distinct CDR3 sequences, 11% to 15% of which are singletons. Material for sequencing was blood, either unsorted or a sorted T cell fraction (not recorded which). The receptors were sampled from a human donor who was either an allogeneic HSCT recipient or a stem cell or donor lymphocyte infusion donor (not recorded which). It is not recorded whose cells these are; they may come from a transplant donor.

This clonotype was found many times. The CDR3 nucleotides read TGCGCCAGCAGCCAAGTGGGGGCAAGCAATCAGCCCCAGCATTTT. Its protein product is CASSQVGASNQPQHF. V is TRBV4-1 and J is TRBJ1-5; TRBD1 is a possible D gene (6 bases). Per the germline V gene, CDR1 is MGHRA and CDR2 is YSYEKL. The CDR3 has 15 amino acids. V gave up 1 base and J gave up 1 base, with 8 bases separating them.

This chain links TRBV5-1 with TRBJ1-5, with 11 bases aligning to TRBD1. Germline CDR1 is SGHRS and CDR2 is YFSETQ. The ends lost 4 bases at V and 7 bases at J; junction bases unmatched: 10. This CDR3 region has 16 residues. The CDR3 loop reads CASSLDGTGGLQPQHF. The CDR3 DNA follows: TGCGCCAGCAGCCTGGACGGGACAGGGGGATTACAGCCCCAGCATTTT.

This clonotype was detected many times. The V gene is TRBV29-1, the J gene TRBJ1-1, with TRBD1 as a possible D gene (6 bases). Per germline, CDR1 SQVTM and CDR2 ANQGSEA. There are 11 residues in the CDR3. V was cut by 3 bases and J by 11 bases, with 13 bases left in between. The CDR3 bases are TGCAGCGTTGATAGGACAGAGATCGCTTTCTTT. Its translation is CSVDRTEIAFF.

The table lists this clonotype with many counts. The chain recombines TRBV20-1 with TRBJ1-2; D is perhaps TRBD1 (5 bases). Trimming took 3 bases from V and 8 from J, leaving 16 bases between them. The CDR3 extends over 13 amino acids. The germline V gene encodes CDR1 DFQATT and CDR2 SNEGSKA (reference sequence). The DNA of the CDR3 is TGCAGTGCTAGGGATACAGGCCGGGAAGGCTACACCTTC. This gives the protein CSARDTGREGYTF.

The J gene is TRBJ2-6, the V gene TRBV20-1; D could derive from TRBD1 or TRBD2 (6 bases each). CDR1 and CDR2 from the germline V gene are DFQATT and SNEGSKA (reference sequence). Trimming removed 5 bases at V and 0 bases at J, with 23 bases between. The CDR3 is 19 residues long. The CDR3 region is CSAEKRGPGATSGANVLTF. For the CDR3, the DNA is TGCAGTGCTGAAAAACGGGGGCCAGGGGCTACCTCTGGGGCCAACGTCCTGACTTTC.

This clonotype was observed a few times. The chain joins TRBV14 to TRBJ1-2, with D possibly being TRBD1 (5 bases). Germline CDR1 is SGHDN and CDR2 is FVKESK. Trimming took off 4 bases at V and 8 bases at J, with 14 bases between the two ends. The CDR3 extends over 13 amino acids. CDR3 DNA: TGTGCCAGCAGCCCGGTACAGGTCGGCGGCTACACCTTC. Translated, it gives CASSPVQVGGYTF.

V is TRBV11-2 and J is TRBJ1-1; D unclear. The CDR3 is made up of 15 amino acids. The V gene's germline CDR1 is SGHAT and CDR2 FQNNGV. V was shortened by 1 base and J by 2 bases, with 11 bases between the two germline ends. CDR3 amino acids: CASSLGASGNTEAFF. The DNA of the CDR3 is TGTGCCAGCAGCTTAGGAGCTTCTGGAAACACTGAAGCTTTCTTT. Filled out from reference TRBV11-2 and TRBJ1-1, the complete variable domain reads EAGVAQSPRYKIIEKRQSVAFWCNPISGHATLYWYQQILGQGPKLLIQFQNNGVVDDSQLPKDRFSAERLKGVDSTLKIQPAKLEDSAVYLCASSLGASGNTEAFFGQGTRLTVV.

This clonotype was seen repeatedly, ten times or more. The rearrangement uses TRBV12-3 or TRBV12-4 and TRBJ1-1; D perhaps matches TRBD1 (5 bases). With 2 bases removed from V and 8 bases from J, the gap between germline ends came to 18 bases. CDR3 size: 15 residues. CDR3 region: CASSLSPAQGGEAFF. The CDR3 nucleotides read TGTGCCAGCAGTTTATCCCCCGCGCAGGGTGGCGAAGCTTTCTTT.

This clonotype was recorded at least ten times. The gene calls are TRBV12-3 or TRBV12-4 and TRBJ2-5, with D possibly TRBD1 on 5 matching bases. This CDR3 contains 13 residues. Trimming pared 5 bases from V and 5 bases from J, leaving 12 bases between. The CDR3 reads CASSHHRSETQYF. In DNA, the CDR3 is TGTGCCAGCAGTCACCACAGGTCGGAGACCCAGTACTTC.

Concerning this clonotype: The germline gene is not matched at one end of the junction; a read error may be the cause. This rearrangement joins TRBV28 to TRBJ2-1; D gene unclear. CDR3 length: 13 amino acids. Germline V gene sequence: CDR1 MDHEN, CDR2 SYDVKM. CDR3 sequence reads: CASTLGLYNEQFF. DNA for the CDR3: TGTGCCAGCACTTTAGGGCTTTACAATGAGCAGTTCTTC. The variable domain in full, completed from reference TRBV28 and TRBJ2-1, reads DVKVTQSSRYLVKRTGEKVFLECVQDMDHENMFWYRQDPGLGLRLIYFSYDVKMKEKGDIPEGYSVSREKKERFSLILESASTNQTSMYLCASTLGLYNEQFFGPGTRLTVL.

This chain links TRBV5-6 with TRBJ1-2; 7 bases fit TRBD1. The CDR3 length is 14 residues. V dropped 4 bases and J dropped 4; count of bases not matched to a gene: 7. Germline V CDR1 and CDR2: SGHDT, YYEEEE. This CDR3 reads CASSPSTGFYGYTF. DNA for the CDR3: TGTGCCAGCAGCCCCTCGACAGGGTTCTATGGCTACACCTTC.

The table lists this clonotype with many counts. The CDR3 protein is CASSPMTGNEKLFF. CDR3 in DNA: TGTGCCAGCAGTCCGATGACAGGGAATGAAAAACTGTTTTTT. The rearrangement uses TRBV25-1 and TRBJ1-4; 7 bases match TRBD1. The CDR3 is 14 residues long. With 5 bases clipped from V and 5 bases from J, the junction kept 5 bases outside the gene matches. Germline V CDR1 and CDR2: MGHDK, SYGVNS. Filled out from reference TRBV25-1 and TRBJ1-4, the complete variable domain reads EADIYQTPRYLVIGTGKKITLECSQTMGHDKMYWYQQDPGMELHLIHYSYGVNSTEKGDLSSESTVSRIRTEHFPLTLESARPSHTSQYLCASSPMTGNEKLFFGSGTQLSVL.

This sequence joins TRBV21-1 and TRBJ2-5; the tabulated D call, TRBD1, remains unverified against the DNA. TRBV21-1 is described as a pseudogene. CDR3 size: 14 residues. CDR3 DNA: TGTGCCAGCAGCAACCGGGGGGACCAAGAGACCCAGTACTTC. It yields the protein CASSNRGDQETQYF.